This T cell receptor beta chain was recorded in a study of cytomegalovirus exposure and HLA in healthy donors. The primer mix had 60 Vbeta and 13 Jbeta primers. Clones were sequenced by immunoSEQ multiplex PCR, and TCRdb holds only the in-frame ones, with some missing. The sample holds some 180,000 clones, 77% seen once. Looked up from germline, CDR1 is SQVTM and CDR2 is ANQGSEA. The CDR3 length is 13 residues. With 7 bases removed from V and 2 bases from J, the gap between germline ends came to 12 bases. The sample consisted of PBMCs. The chain carries TRBV29-1 and TRBJ2-1; D is possibly TRBD2 (6 bases). The clonotype was recovered from a woman aged 60-70 years in good health and CMV-seropositive. The CDR3 spells CSAQRAPYNEQFF. The DNA for the CDR3 is TGCAGCGCCCAGCGGGCCCCCTACAATGAGCAGTTCTTC.